This T cell receptor (beta chain) was captured in a study of post-analysis software for immune sequencing data. On the study more broadly: As for disease course, relapsing-remitting, secondary progressive and progressive-relapsing multiple sclerosis were all included. Study-wide results and limits: Higher frequency in patients than in controls was seen for roughly five TRBV segments, with TRBV5-6, TRBV5-1 and TRBV20-1 among them. People with multiple sclerosis had a significantly lower normalized Chao1 diversity than controls did.

On this clonotype itself: Its specificity is unknown.

The CDR3 length is 14 residues. Germline CDR1 reads SGHDT; CDR2 reads YYEEEE. Trimming stripped 2 bases from V and 4 bases from J, with 10 bases between. TCR beta libraries were prepared from cDNA with unique molecular identifiers. From 1 to 10 million T cells, 400,000 to 600,000 cDNA molecules were obtained. MiXCR was run by TCRdb on the PCR reads, yielding one entry per CDR3 protein. This sample has about 800,000 distinct CDR3 sequences; 30% occur once, and the top ten carry around 0.56%. The receptor's source is a girl between 10 and 17 years old with multiple sclerosis. The source material was blood. The rearrangement links TRBV5-6 to TRBJ1-5; D is possibly TRBD1 (5 bases). This chain's CDR3 is CASSFRDGNQPQHF. In DNA, the CDR3 is TGTGCCAGCAGCTTCCGGGACGGAAATCAGCCCCAGCATTTT.